This T cell receptor beta chain is from a study of T-cell memory formation after mild COVID-19. Broader study findings: The finding that pre-infection memory included some responding clones suggested that cross-reactive memory joined. Clones contracting over day 15 to 85 were CD4/CD8 balanced, with later expanders leaning CD4+. Clones which contracted sat mainly in CM and EM if CD4+, and in EMRA if CD8+.

With constant-segment primers, 5'RACE yielded cDNA libraries of TCR alpha and TCR beta that carried sample barcodes and UMIs. TCRdb re-called the 5' RACE reads with MiXCR, one entry per CDR3 protein. Of hundreds of thousands of distinct CDR3 sequences in the sample, roughly a sixth were seen once. A word on this clonotype: Its cognate antigen is unknown.

The receptor was isolated from an adult woman who had mild COVID-19 (a few samples of this study predate the infection). Cell type and time point are not known. Sequenced: PBMCs or a T cell subset sorted from them (not recorded which).

CDR3 loop: CSVDSGNGYTF. In DNA form, the CDR3 reads TGCAGCGTTGATTCGGGGAACGGCTACACCTTC. The rearrangement links TRBV29-1 to TRBJ1-2; D remains unclear. From germline, CDR1 is SQVTM and CDR2 ANQGSEA. The CDR3 runs to 11 residues. Trimming left V 3 bases short and J 8 bases short, with 10 bases between.